These T cell receptor beta chains were read from a single sample in a study of blood T cell repertoires in COVID-19. Sequencing used immunoSEQ multiplex PCR; TCRdb keeps in-frame clones, though not all of them. The profile shows about 270,000 clones, approximately 81% of them singletons. Sequenced input: peripheral blood. The receptors were gathered from a woman aged 55-70 years with active or convalescent COVID-19. CDR3s include the opening cysteine and the closing phenylalanine or tryptophan. D genes are given only for firm matches. Clone size is given for some rows only: seen once, a few or many times, or a class if the clone is expanded.

>13|.|TRBV11-2|.|TRBJ2-5
CASRVQGPETQYF
TGTGCCAGCAGGGTACAGGGACCGGAGACCCAGTACTTC
>14|TRBD2|TRBV7-2|.|TRBJ2-7
CASSPREGFHEQYF
TGTGCCAGCAGCCCCCGGGAGGGGTTCCACGAGCAGTACTTC
>12|.|TRBV2|.|TRBJ1-3
CASTRDRDTIYF
TGTGCCAGCACCCGGGATCGGGACACCATATATTTT
>15|TRBD1|TRBV5-5|.|TRBJ2-5
CASSLLQGKQETQYF
TGTGCCAGCAGCTTACTACAGGGGAAGCAAGAGACCCAGTACTTC
>16|.|TRBV29-1|once|TRBJ2-3
CSVETVAEPPTNTQYF
TGCAGCGTTGAAACGGTAGCGGAGCCTCCCACGAATACGCAGTATTTT
>17|TRBD1|TRBV4-1|.|TRBJ1-6
CASSPTGQGREHSPLHF
TGCGCCAGCAGCCCGACCGGACAGGGGCGCGAACATTCACCCCTCCACTTT
>16|TRBD2|TRBV7-2|.|TRBJ2-3
CASSPRSGGNTDTQYF
TGTGCCAGCAGCCCAAGGAGCGGGGGGAACACAGATACGCAGTATTTT
>14|.|TRBV9|.|TRBJ2-3
CASSVEVQGDTQYF
TGTGCCAGCAGCGTAGAAGTGCAGGGAGATACGCAGTATTTT
>15|.|TRBV28|.|TRBJ2-7
CASSLGRGGSYEQYF
TGTGCCAGCAGTTTGGGGAGGGGGGGTTCCTACGAGCAGTACTTC
>15|.|TRBV12-1|.|TRBJ2-2
CASSWRGGHTGELFF
TGTGCCAGCAGCTGGCGGGGAGGTCACACCGGGGAGCTGTTTTTT
>13|.|TRBV5-6|.|TRBJ2-5
CASSVLYQETQYF
TGTGCCAGCAGCGTCTTGTACCAAGAGACCCAGTACTTC